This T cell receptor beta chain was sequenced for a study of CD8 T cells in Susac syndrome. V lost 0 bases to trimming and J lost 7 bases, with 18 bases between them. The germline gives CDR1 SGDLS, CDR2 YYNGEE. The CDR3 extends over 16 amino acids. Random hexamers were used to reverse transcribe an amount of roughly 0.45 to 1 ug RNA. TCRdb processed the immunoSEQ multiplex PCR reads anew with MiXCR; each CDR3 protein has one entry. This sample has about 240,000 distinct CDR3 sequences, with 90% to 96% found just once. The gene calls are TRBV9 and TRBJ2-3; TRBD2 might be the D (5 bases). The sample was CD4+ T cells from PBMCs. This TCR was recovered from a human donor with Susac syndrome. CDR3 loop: CASSVGNIFVGNTQYF. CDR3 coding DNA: TGTGCCAGCAGCGTAGGGAATATCTTTGTCGGGAATACGCAGTATTTT.